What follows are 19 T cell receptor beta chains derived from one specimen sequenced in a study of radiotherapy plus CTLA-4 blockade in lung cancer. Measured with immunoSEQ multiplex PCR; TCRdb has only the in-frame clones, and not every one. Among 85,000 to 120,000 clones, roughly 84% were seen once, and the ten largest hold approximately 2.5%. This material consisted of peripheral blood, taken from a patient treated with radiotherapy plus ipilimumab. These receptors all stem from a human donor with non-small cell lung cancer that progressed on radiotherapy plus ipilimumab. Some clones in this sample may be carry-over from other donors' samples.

The CDR3 protein is CASSLGAADEKLFF. The CDR3 DNA reads TGTGCCAGCAGCTTGGGGGCGGCGGATGAAAAACTGTTTTTT. The rearrangement uses TRBV7-9 and TRBJ1-4, with D perhaps matching TRBD1 (6 bases). Germline CDR1 and CDR2: SEHNR and FQNEAQ (reference sequence). The CDR3 extends over 14 amino acids. V was shortened by 3 bases and J by 6 bases, with 11 bases between the two germline ends.

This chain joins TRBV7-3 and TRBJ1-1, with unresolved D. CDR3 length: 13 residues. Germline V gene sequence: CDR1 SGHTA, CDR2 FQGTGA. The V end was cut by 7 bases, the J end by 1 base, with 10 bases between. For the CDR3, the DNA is TGTGCCAGCAAATCCACAGCGAACACTGAAGCTTTCTTT. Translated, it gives CASKSTANTEAFF.

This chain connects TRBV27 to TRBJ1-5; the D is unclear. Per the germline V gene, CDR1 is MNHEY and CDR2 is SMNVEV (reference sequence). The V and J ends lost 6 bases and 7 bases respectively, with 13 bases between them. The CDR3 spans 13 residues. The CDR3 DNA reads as TGTGCCAGCAGCCTAACTTGGGGACAGCCCCAGCATTTT. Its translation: CASSLTWGQPQHF.

The CDR3 DNA sequence: TGTGCCAGCAGCTTGCAGGGGCGCATTGGTGTGCAGTACTTC. Its protein is CASSLQGRIGVQYF. This chain links TRBV5-4 with TRBJ2-7; perhaps TRBD1 as D (6 bases). The germline V and J ends were trimmed by 1 base and 9 bases, with 17 bases remaining between them. This CDR3 spans 14 amino acids. CDR1 and CDR2 from the germline V gene are SGHNT and YYREEE (reference sequence).

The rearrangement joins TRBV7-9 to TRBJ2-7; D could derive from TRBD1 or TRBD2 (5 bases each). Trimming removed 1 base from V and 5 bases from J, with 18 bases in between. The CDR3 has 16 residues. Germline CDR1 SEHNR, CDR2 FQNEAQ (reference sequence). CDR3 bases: TGTGCCAGCAGCTTAGAGTTGTTCGTTCGGGGCGACGAGCAGTACTTC. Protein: CASSLELFVRGDEQYF.

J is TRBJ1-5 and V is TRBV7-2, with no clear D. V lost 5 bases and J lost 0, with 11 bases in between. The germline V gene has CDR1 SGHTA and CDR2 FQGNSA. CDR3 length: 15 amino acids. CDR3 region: CASSNGSNSNQPQHF. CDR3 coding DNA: TGTGCCAGCAGCAACGGGAGTAATAGCAATCAGCCCCAGCATTTT.

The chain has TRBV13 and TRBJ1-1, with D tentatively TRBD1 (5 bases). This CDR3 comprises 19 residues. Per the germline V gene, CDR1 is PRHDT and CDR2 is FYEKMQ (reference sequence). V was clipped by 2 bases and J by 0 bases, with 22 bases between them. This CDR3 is CASSLHPPTGGDVNTEAFF. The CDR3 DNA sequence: TGTGCCAGCAGCTTACATCCGCCGACGGGGGGAGACGTGAACACTGAAGCTTTCTTT.

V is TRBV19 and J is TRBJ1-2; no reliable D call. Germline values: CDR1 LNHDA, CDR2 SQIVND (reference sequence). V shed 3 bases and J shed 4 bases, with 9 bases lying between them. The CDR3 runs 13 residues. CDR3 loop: CASSISGLYGYTF. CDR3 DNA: TGTGCCAGTAGTATTAGTGGGCTCTATGGCTACACCTTC.

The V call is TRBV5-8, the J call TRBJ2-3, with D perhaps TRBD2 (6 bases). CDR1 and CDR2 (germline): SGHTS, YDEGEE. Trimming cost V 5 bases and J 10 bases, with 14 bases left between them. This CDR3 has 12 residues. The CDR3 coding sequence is TGTGCCAGCAGGACACCCGGGGGAGCGCAGTATTTT. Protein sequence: CASRTPGGAQYF. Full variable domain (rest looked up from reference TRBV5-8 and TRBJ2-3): EAGVTQSPTHLIKTRGQQATLRCSPISGHTSVYWYQQALGLGLQFLLWYDEGEERNRGNFPPRFSGRQFPNYSSELNVNALELEDSALYLCASRTPGGAQYFGPGTRLTVL.

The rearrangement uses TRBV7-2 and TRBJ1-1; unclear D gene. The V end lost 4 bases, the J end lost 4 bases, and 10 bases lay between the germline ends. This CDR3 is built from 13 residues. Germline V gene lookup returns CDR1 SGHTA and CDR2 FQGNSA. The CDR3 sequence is CASSSDLITEAFF. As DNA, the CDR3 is TGTGCCAGCAGCTCCGATTTGATCACTGAAGCTTTCTTT. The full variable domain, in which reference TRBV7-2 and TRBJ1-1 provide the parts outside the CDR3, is GAGVSQSPSNKVTEKGKDVELRCDPISGHTALYWYRQSLGQGLEFLIYFQGNSAPDKSGLPSDRFSAERTGGSVSTLTIQRTQQEDSAVYLCASSSDLITEAFFGQGTRLTVV.

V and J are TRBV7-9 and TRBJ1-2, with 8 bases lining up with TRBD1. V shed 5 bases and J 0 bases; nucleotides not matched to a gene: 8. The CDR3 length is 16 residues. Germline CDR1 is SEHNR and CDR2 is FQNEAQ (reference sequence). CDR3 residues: CASSVDRDQANYGYTF. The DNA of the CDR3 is TGTGCCAGCAGCGTGGACAGGGACCAAGCTAACTATGGCTACACCTTC.

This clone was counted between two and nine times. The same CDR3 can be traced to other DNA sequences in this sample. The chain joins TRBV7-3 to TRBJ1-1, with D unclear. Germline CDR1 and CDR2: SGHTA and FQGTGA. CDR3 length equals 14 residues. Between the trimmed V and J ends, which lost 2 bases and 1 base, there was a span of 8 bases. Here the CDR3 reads CASSLGGENTEAFF. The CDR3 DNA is TGTGCCAGCAGCTTAGGCGGAGAGAACACTGAAGCTTTCTTT.

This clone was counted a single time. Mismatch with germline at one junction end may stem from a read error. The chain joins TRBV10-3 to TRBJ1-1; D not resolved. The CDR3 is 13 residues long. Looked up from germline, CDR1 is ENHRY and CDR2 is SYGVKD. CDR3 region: CASSYSGNTEAFF. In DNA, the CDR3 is TGTGCCAGCAGTTACTCGGGGAACACTGAAGCTTTCTTT.

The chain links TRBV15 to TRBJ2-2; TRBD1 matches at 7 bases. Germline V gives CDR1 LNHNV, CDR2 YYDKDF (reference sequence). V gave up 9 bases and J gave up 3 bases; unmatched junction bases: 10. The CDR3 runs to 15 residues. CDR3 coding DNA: TGTGCCACTTCTCGAACAGGGGCGTACACCGGGGAGCTGTTTTTT. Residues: CATSRTGAYTGELFF.

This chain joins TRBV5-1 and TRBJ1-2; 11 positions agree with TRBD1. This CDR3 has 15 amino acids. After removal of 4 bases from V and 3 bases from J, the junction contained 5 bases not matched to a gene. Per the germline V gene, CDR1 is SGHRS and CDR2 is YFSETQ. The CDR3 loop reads CASSNRDRGDYGYTF. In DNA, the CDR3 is TGCGCCAGCAGCAACCGGGACAGGGGGGACTATGGCTACACCTTC.

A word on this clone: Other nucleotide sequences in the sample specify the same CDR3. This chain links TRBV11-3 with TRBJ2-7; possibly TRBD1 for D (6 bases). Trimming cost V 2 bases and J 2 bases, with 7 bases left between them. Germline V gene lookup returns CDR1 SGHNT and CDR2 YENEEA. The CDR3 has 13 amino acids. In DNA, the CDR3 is TGTGCCAGCAGCTTAAGGGGGACCTACGAGCAGTACTTC. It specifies CASSLRGTYEQYF.

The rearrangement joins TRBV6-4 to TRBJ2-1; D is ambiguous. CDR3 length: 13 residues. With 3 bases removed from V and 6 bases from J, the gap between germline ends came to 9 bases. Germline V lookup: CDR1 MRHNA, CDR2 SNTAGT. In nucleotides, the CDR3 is TGTGCCAGCAGTGAGGAGTGGAGCAATGAGCAGTTCTTC. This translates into CASSEEWSNEQFF.

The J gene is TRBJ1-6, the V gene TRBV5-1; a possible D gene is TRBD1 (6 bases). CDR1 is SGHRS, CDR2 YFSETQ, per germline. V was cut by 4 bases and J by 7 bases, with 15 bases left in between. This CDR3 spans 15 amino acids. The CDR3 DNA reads TGCGCCAGCAGCCCGGGAGGGGGGGGCAATTCACCCCTCCACTTT. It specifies CASSPGGGGNSPLHF.

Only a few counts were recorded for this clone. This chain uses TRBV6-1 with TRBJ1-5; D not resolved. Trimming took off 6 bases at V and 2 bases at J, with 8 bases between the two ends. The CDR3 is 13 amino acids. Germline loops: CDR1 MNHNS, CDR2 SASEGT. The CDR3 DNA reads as TGTGCCAGCAGGCGGGGTCGCAATCAGCCCCAGCATTTT. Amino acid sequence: CASRRGRNQPQHF.